This T cell receptor beta chain is drawn from a study of CD8+CD57+ T cells in acquired aplastic anemia. Study-level background: Sorted CD4+ and CD8+ cells yielded DNA averaging around 3.2 ug.

Genomic DNA constituted the template upon which TCR beta VDJ and CDR3 profiling was performed. TCRdb reprocessed the reads via MiXCR and lists one record per CDR3 protein. The sample shows 89,000 or so distinct CDR3 sequences, about 63% of them seen only once. The CDR3 runs 12 residues. The ends were cut back, 6 bases at V and 2 bases at J, with 7 bases in the middle. Germline values: CDR1 MGHRA, CDR2 YSYEKL. Patients chosen for sequencing had CD8+CD57+ cells that had expanded, as shown by flow cytometry. This rearrangement joins TRBV4-1 to TRBJ1-2; D gene uncertain. The sequenced sample was sorted CD4+, CD8+, or CD8+CD57+ T cells (not recorded which) from PBMCs. This receptor was identified in a human donor with aplastic anemia. CDR3 coding DNA: TGCGCCAGCAGAGGCAGCAACTATGGCTACACCTTC. Amino acids: CASRGSNYGYTF.